These 10 T cell receptor beta chains were all obtained from the same sample, sequenced in a study of technical replicates of blood from a few donors. Produced via immunoSEQ multiplex PCR; TCRdb's table is partial and in-frame only. Here the sample spans about 13,000 clones, more than 75% being singletons. Sequencing input: PBMCs. These receptors were taken from a human donor in good health.

This clone was seen a handful of times. The chain uses TRBV10-1 and TRBJ1-1; 7 positions agree with TRBD1. Unmatched junction bases numbered 10, after V lost 0 bases and J lost 3 bases. This CDR3 has 17 amino acids. Per the germline V gene, CDR1 is WNHNN and CDR2 is SYGVQD (reference sequence). CDR3 protein: CASSESRRGRQDTEAFF. CDR3 sequence (DNA): TGCGCCAGCAGTGAGTCGAGGAGGGGGCGGCAGGACACTGAAGCTTTCTTT.

The J gene is TRBJ2-1, the V gene TRBV7-2, with TRBD2 as a possible D gene (5 bases). CDR1 and CDR2 from the germline V gene are SGHTA and FQGNSA. The CDR3 loop spans 15 amino acids. V was clipped by 7 bases and J by 4 bases, with 17 bases between them. In nucleotides, the CDR3 is TGTGCCAGCACCCCCGGAGGAGCGGTTTACAATGAGCAGTTCTTC. Translation gives CASTPGGAVYNEQFF. Complete variable domain (other parts from reference TRBV7-2 and TRBJ2-1): GAGVSQSPSNKVTEKGKDVELRCDPISGHTALYWYRQSLGQGLEFLIYFQGNSAPDKSGLPSDRFSAERTGGSVSTLTIQRTQQEDSAVYLCASTPGGAVYNEQFFGPGTRLTVL.

V is TRBV5-4 and J is TRBJ2-5; 10 bases match TRBD2. Trimming took 7 bases from V and 0 from J; bases not matched to a gene: 3. The V gene's germline CDR1 is SGHNT and CDR2 YYREEE (reference sequence). CDR3 length: 14 residues. CDR3 in amino acids: CASGLAGDQETQYF. CDR3 in DNA: TGTGCCAGCGGCCTAGCGGGAGACCAAGAGACCCAGTACTTC.

This sequence joins TRBV7-3 and TRBJ2-1; 7 bases are shared with TRBD1. CDR3 length: 16 amino acids. Trimming cost V 5 bases and J 1 base; bases outside gene matches: 8. Germline V gene lookup returns CDR1 SGHTA and CDR2 FQGTGA. Written as DNA, the CDR3 is TGTGCCAGCAGCGACACAGGGGTCTCATCCTACAATGAGCAGTTCTTC. Its protein is CASSDTGVSSYNEQFF. The whole variable domain, filled in from reference TRBV7-3 and TRBJ2-1, reads GAGVSQTPSNKVTEKGKYVELRCDPISGHTALYWYRQSLGQGPEFLIYFQGTGAADDSGLPNDRFFAVRPEGSVSTLKIQRTERGDSAVYLCASSDTGVSSYNEQFFGPGTRLTVL.

The chain links TRBV18 to TRBJ2-1; the D gene is possibly TRBD2 (5 bases). CDR3 length: 13 amino acids. The V end lost 4 bases, the J end lost 5 bases, and 9 bases lay between the germline ends. Germline CDR1 KGHSH, CDR2 LQKENI. CDR3 region: CASSLATNNEQFF. The CDR3 DNA reads as TGTGCCAGCTCACTAGCGACAAACAATGAGCAGTTCTTC.

DNA for the CDR3: TGTGCCAGCAGCTCGGGACTAGCGGGAGTGGAGCAGTTCTTC. It encodes CASSSGLAGVEQFF. The J gene is TRBJ2-1, the V gene TRBV6-5, with 14 bases lining up with TRBD2. Germline CDR1 MNHEY, CDR2 SVGAGI. The length of the CDR3 is 14 residues. V was clipped by 6 bases and J by 10 bases; unmatched bases: 5.

V is TRBV27 and J is TRBJ2-3; 8 positions agree with TRBD1. This CDR3 has 16 residues. CDR1 and CDR2 from the germline V gene are MNHEY and SMNVEV (reference sequence). The V gene end was trimmed by 5 bases and the J gene end by 4 bases; junction bases not matched to a gene: 11. The CDR3 here is CASSPLGTGSADTQYF. CDR3 nucleotides: TGTGCCAGCAGTCCACTCGGGACAGGCAGCGCAGATACGCAGTATTTT.

The chain employs TRBV7-9 and TRBJ2-1, with 8 bases aligning to TRBD2. The CDR3 extends over 16 amino acids. The germline gives CDR1 SEHNR, CDR2 FQNEAQ (reference sequence). Unmatched junction bases numbered 9, after V lost 2 bases and J lost 6 bases. The CDR3 loop reads CASSLLAGELGNEQFF. CDR3 coding DNA: TGTGCCAGCAGCTTACTAGCGGGTGAGCTTGGCAATGAGCAGTTCTTC. The entire variable domain, with the rest obtained from reference TRBV7-9 and TRBJ2-1, is as follows: DTGVSQNPRHKITKRGQNVTFRCDPISEHNRLYWYRQTLGQGPEFLTYFQNEAQLEKSRLLSDRFSAERPKGSFSTLEIQRTEQGDSAMYLCASSLLAGELGNEQFFGPGTRLTVL.

The V gene is TRBV6-5, the J gene TRBJ2-7; 7 bases map to TRBD2. Trimming at V came to 0 bases and at J to 4 bases, leaving 6 bases not matched to a gene. CDR3 length equals 15 residues. The germline V gene encodes CDR1 MNHEY and CDR2 SVGAGI. DNA for the CDR3: TGTGCCAGCAGTTACTCTGTGGGAGGGCTGTACGAGCAGTACTTC. As protein: CASSYSVGGLYEQYF.

The chain employs TRBV30 and TRBJ2-3; tentative D call: TRBD2 (5 bases). Trimming took off 5 bases at V and 6 bases at J, with 15 bases between the two ends. The germline V gene encodes CDR1 GTSNPN and CDR2 SVGIG (reference sequence). This CDR3 is 13 amino acids long. The CDR3, as DNA: TGTGCCTGGGAAGGCGGGCCGGTGGATACGCAGTATTTT. Amino acids: CAWEGGPVDTQYF.